Below are 31 T cell receptor beta chains sequenced from a single sample in a study of breast tumors, draining lymph nodes, adjacent tissues. One entry per CDR3 protein results from TCRdb running MiXCR on the multiplex PCR reads. Of some 47,000 distinct CDR3 sequences listed, roughly 39% are singletons. Sequencing was performed on breast tumor tissue. The receptor source for this set is a female donor with breast cancer. Some clones in this sample may be carry-over from other donors' samples.

This clonotype was counted many times. The chain recombines TRBV27 with TRBJ2-7; no reliable D call. The CDR3 covers 13 residues. The germline V gene has CDR1 MNHEY and CDR2 SMNVEV (reference sequence). V was pared by 6 bases and J by 3 bases, with 12 bases between. CDR3 residues: CASSLIPRYEQYF. CDR3 coding DNA: TGTGCCAGCAGCCTTATTCCTCGCTACGAGCAGTACTTC.

This clonotype was seen repeatedly, ten times or more. It may be a read error: a sequence one base away is much more abundant. The chain joins TRBV20-1 to TRBJ2-1, with D perhaps matching TRBD2 (6 bases). The CDR3 is 14 residues long. Trimming shortened V by 3 bases and J by 9 bases, and 18 bases separated the two germline ends. CDR1 is DFQATT, CDR2 SNEGSKA, per germline (reference sequence). CDR3 sequence (DNA): TGCAGTGCTAGTGGGGACTTCCCCCTCCCTGAGCAGTTCTTC. As protein: CSASGDFPLPEQFF.

This clonotype occurred many times. This chain uses TRBV4-1 with TRBJ2-1, with D possibly being TRBD1 (5 bases). Trimming stripped 0 bases from V and 7 bases from J, with 13 bases between. Germline values: CDR1 MGHRA, CDR2 YSYEKL. The CDR3 loop spans 15 amino acids. CDR3 sequence (DNA): TGCGCCAGCAGCCAAGAACAAGGGGCAAGGAATGAGCAGTTCTTC. Translated, it gives CASSQEQGARNEQFF.

This clonotype was recorded many times. The chain carries TRBV3-2 and TRBJ2-3; the table's TRBD2 call for D was not verified on the DNA. TRBV3-2 counts as a pseudogene. The CDR3 runs to 14 residues. CDR3 nucleotides: TGTGCCAGTCCTTCCAGCGGGAGAGGAGATACGCAGTATTTT. It is translated as CASPSSGRGDTQYF.

This clonotype was counted a single time. The genes are TRBV9 and TRBJ1-4, with 9 bases matching TRBD1. Germline V gene lookup returns CDR1 SGDLS and CDR2 YYNGEE. This CDR3 region has 15 residues. The V and J ends lost 0 bases and 7 bases, in that order; junction bases with no gene match: 4. CDR3 in DNA: TGTGCCAGCAGCGTAGGACAGGGGGGGCGTGAAAAACTGTTTTTT. It specifies CASSVGQGGREKLFF. Drawing the rest from reference TRBV9 and TRBJ1-4, the complete variable domain is DSGVTQTPKHLITATGQRVTLRCSPRSGDLSVYWYQQSLDQGLQFLIQYYNGEERAKGNILERFSAQQFPDLHSELNLSSLELGDSALYFCASSVGQGGREKLFFGSGTQLSVL.

This clonotype showed up many times. The chain joins TRBV12-3 or TRBV12-4 to TRBJ2-1; D is unclear. This CDR3 is 12 amino acids long. Trimming removed 3 bases at V and 7 bases at J, with 7 bases between. DNA for the CDR3: TGTGCCAGCAGTTTTCCGCGAAATGAGCAGTTCTTC. It yields the protein CASSFPRNEQFF.

This clonotype was seen at least ten times. V and J are TRBV6-1 and TRBJ1-2; D unclear. Trimming left V 3 bases short and J 7 bases short, with 15 bases between. Germline V CDR1 and CDR2: MNHNS, SASEGT. CDR3 length equals 14 residues. DNA of the CDR3: TGTGCCAGCAGTGAGGGTCAGGAGGTGGGTGGCTACACCTTC. It specifies CASSEGQEVGGYTF.

This clonotype was observed at least ten times. The J gene is TRBJ1-4, the V gene TRBV7-8; TRBD1 matches at 7 bases. V lost 6 bases and J lost 4; bases outside the gene matches: 14. The germline V gene encodes CDR1 SGHVS and CDR2 FQNEAQ. The CDR3 consists of 17 residues. The CDR3 spells CASSSVGGQKYNEKLFF. The CDR3 DNA reads TGTGCCAGCAGTTCCGTCGGGGGACAGAAATATAATGAAAAACTGTTTTTT.

V usage is TRBV7-2 and J usage is TRBJ2-1; TRBD2 matches 15 bases. CDR1 is SGHTA and CDR2 is FQGNSA in the germline V gene. The CDR3 length is 16 residues. With 5 bases clipped from V and 6 bases from J, the junction kept 5 bases outside the gene matches. The DNA of the CDR3 is TGTGCCAGCAGCCCGGGACTAGCGGGAGGTCCCAATGAGCAGTTCTTC. Its translation: CASSPGLAGGPNEQFF.

This clonotype appeared many times. The rearrangement joins TRBV10-3 to TRBJ2-2; D call uncertain. The CDR3 runs to 16 residues. Trimming left V 0 bases short and J 1 base short, with 9 bases between. Germline V CDR1 and CDR2: ENHRY, SYGVKD. In DNA, the CDR3 is TGTGCCATCAGTGAGTCCCGACCTGAGAACACCGGGGAGCTGTTTTTT. Residues: CAISESRPENTGELFF.

This chain connects TRBV6-6 to TRBJ1-6; maybe TRBD1 (6 bases). Trimming took 6 bases from V and 8 from J, leaving 17 bases between them. The length of the CDR3 is 15 residues. Germline V gene data show CDR1 as MNHNY and CDR2 as SVGAGI (reference sequence). This chain's CDR3 is CASREPGDADSPLHF. CDR3 nucleotide sequence: TGTGCCAGCAGGGAACCAGGGGACGCTGATTCACCCCTCCACTTT.

As concerns this clonotype: The DNA is omitted, as the CDR3 cannot be located on it reliably, and the CDR3 follows TCRdb's listing. The CDR3 sequence: CICSAIRDSETQYF. The chain recombines TRBV5-6 with TRBJ2-5. With termini counted, the CDR3 has 14 amino acids. Germline CDR1 and CDR2: SGHDT and YYEEEE.

This clonotype was counted at least ten times. This chain connects TRBV7-6 to TRBJ1-3, with D uncertain. V gave up 0 bases and J gave up 0 bases, with 9 bases separating them. The germline V gene encodes CDR1 SGHVS and CDR2 FNYEAQ. CDR3 length: 16 residues. For the CDR3, the DNA is TGTGCCAGCAGCTTAGCAGGCGGACCCTCTGGAAACACCATATATTTT. The encoded protein is CASSLAGGPSGNTIYF.

V usage is TRBV6-1 and J usage is TRBJ1-1, with D unclear. The length of the CDR3 is 13 residues. V lost 3 bases and J lost 1, with 6 bases in between. CDR1 MNHNS and CDR2 SASEGT come from the germline V gene. This CDR3 reads CASSDGRNTEAFF. CDR3 bases: TGTGCCAGCAGTGACGGGCGGAACACTGAAGCTTTCTTT.

This clonotype was seen at least ten times. The CDR3 loop reads CSARDLSPGTLRGDTQYF. The DNA of the CDR3 is TGCAGTGCTAGAGATTTGTCACCGGGGACACTACGAGGGGATACGCAGTATTTT. This rearrangement joins TRBV20-1 to TRBJ2-3, with a possible D match to TRBD1 (6 bases). This CDR3 is 18 amino acids long. Germline V gene sequence: CDR1 DFQATT, CDR2 SNEGSKA (reference sequence). V dropped 0 bases and J dropped 6 bases, with 25 bases sitting between them.

This clonotype appeared many times. The chain links TRBV7-2 to TRBJ2-1, with 8 nucleotides matching TRBD2. V gave up 5 bases and J gave up 5 bases; unmatched junction bases: 8. Germline-derived CDR1 and CDR2 are SGHTA and FQGNSA. This CDR3 contains 15 residues. DNA for the CDR3: TGTGCCAGCAGCCCCCAGAGCGGGAGCAACAATGAGCAGTTCTTC. This translates into CASSPQSGSNNEQFF.

This clonotype was observed at least ten times. The rearrangement joins TRBV7-9 to TRBJ2-4; 9 bases match TRBD1. Germline CDR1 SEHNR, CDR2 FQNEAQ (reference sequence). V shed 2 bases, J shed 6 bases, and the junction held 2 bases outside the gene matches. The CDR3 is made up of 14 amino acids. CDR3 region: CASSLTDRGNIQYF. As DNA, the CDR3 is TGTGCCAGCAGCTTAACGGACAGGGGAAACATTCAGTACTTC. Together with reference TRBV7-9 and TRBJ2-4, the CDR3 gives the full variable domain: DTGVSQNPRHKITKRGQNVTFRCDPISEHNRLYWYRQTLGQGPEFLTYFQNEAQLEKSRLLSDRFSAERPKGSFSTLEIQRTEQGDSAMYLCASSLTDRGNIQYFGAGTRLSVL.

About this clonotype: A junction boundary mismatches the germline segment, possibly from a read error. The chain links TRBV5-6 to TRBJ2-6; maybe TRBD2 (6 bases). CDR1 is SGHDT and CDR2 is YYEEEE in the germline V gene. This CDR3 comprises 13 residues. For the CDR3, the DNA is TGTGCCAGCAGAAATGCGGGGTCCAACGTCCCGACTTTC. Translating it yields CASRNAGSNVPTF.

This clonotype was counted at least ten times. The chain is built from TRBV7-9 and TRBJ2-7; no firm D call. This CDR3 region has 11 residues. Trimming removed 3 bases at V and 4 bases at J, with 4 bases between. The germline V gene has CDR1 SEHNR and CDR2 FQNEAQ (reference sequence). CDR3 bases: TGTGCCAGCAGCTTTACGTACGAGCAGTACTTC. Its translation is CASSFTYEQYF.

The table lists this clonotype with many counts. This rearrangement joins TRBV5-8 to TRBJ2-3; D unclear. V was shortened by 3 bases and J by 4 bases, with 9 bases between the two germline ends. CDR1 and CDR2 (germline): SGHTS, YDEGEE. The CDR3 is made up of 13 amino acids. In DNA form, the CDR3 reads TGTGCCAGCAGCTCCGAGGCCGCAGATACGCAGTATTTT. Translated, it gives CASSSEAADTQYF. Using reference TRBV5-8 and TRBJ2-3 for the parts outside the CDR3, the full variable domain is EAGVTQSPTHLIKTRGQQATLRCSPISGHTSVYWYQQALGLGLQFLLWYDEGEERNRGNFPPRFSGRQFPNYSSELNVNALELEDSALYLCASSSEAADTQYFGPGTRLTVL.

This clonotype was counted ten times or more. J is TRBJ2-3 and V is TRBV7-9; D unresolved. Germline CDR1 reads SEHNR; CDR2 reads FQNEAQ (reference sequence). The CDR3 has 15 residues. Deletions cut 1 base from V and 2 bases from J, with 10 bases between. CDR3 loop: CASSLVGGYTDTQYF. CDR3 in DNA: TGTGCCAGCAGCTTAGTAGGTGGATACACAGATACGCAGTATTTT.

Only a few counts were recorded for this clonotype. The rearrangement uses TRBV4-2 and TRBJ2-7; 13 bases match TRBD2. The CDR3 spans 16 residues. V shed 0 bases, J shed 4 bases, and the junction held 3 bases outside the gene matches. Germline assignment: CDR1 LGHNA and CDR2 YNFKEQ. CDR3 nucleotides: TGTGCCAGCAGCCAAGAGCCGGGACTAGCGGGATACGAGCAGTACTTC. Protein: CASSQEPGLAGYEQYF.

Many counts were recorded for this clonotype. The chain is built from TRBV12-3 or TRBV12-4 and TRBJ2-1, with D possibly matching TRBD2 (6 bases). CDR3 length: 13 residues. The V end lost 8 bases, the J end lost 5 bases, and 13 bases lay between the germline ends. The CDR3 region is CASYRGGDNEQFF. The DNA of the CDR3 is TGTGCCAGCTACCGGGGCGGGGACAATGAGCAGTTCTTC.

This clonotype was found many times. The chain joins TRBV20-1 to TRBJ1-6; D is unresolved. V was pared by 3 bases and J by 7 bases, with 16 bases between. The CDR3 sequence is 15 residues long. CDR1 is DFQATT, CDR2 SNEGSKA, per germline (reference sequence). The DNA of the CDR3 is TGCAGTGCTAGTCGGCCATCAACCCCCAATTCACCCCTCCACTTT. The encoded protein is CSASRPSTPNSPLHF.

The rearrangement uses TRBV2 and TRBJ1-2; maybe TRBD1 (6 bases). The CDR3 contains 13 residues. Trimming removed 4 bases at V and 8 bases at J, with 14 bases between. Germline CDR1 is SNHLY and CDR2 is FYNNEI. DNA of the CDR3: TGTGCCAGCAGTGCTTCCAGGGGAAGCGGCTACACCTTC. Its translation: CASSASRGSGYTF. Full variable domain (missing parts from reference TRBV2 and TRBJ1-2): EPEVTQTPSHQVTQMGQEVILRCVPISNHLYFYWYRQILGQKVEFLVSFYNNEISEKSEIFDDQFSVERPDGSNFTLKIRSTKLEDSAMYFCASSASRGSGYTFGSGTRLTVV.

This clonotype was counted ten times or more. The V gene is TRBV10-3, the J gene TRBJ1-2, with D possibly TRBD1 on 6 matching bases. Germline V gene lookup returns CDR1 ENHRY and CDR2 SYGVKD. Trimming stripped 10 bases from V and 3 bases from J, with 24 bases between. The CDR3 length is 16 residues. CDR3 protein: CASRRGSGTSHYGYTF. In DNA, the CDR3 is TGTGCCAGCAGGAGGGGTTCGGGGACAAGCCACTATGGCTACACCTTC.

This clonotype was counted many times. The chain recombines TRBV18 with TRBJ1-2; tentative D call: TRBD1 (6 bases). Germline CDR1 is KGHSH and CDR2 is LQKENI. The germline V and J ends were trimmed by 1 base and 3 bases, with 12 bases remaining between them. The CDR3 spans 15 residues. The CDR3 sequence is CASSPRTERDYGYTF. DNA of the CDR3: TGTGCCAGCTCACCACGGACAGAGAGGGACTATGGCTACACCTTC. Looking up the rest from reference TRBV18 and TRBJ1-2 gives the full variable domain: NAGVMQNPRHLVRRRGQEARLRCSPMKGHSHVYWYRQLPEEGLKFMVYLQKENIIDESGMPKERFSAEFPKEGPSILRIQQVVRGDSAAYFCASSPRTERDYGYTFGSGTRLTVV.

At least ten counts were recorded for this clonotype. V usage is TRBV9 and J usage is TRBJ2-1; 7 bases are a match to TRBD2. The CDR3 covers 14 residues. Germline V lookup: CDR1 SGDLS, CDR2 YYNGEE. V shed 3 bases, J shed 4 bases, and the junction held 4 bases outside the gene matches. This CDR3 is CASSARLAYNEQFF. CDR3 DNA sequence: TGTGCCAGCAGCGCTAGACTAGCTTACAATGAGCAGTTCTTC.

Concerning this clonotype itself: This could be a read error, since a much larger clone is one nucleotide away. The rearrangement links TRBV11-2 to TRBJ2-5; 7 bases map to TRBD2. The CDR3 has 18 amino acids. The germline V gene has CDR1 SGHAT and CDR2 FQNNGV. The CDR3 reads CAGSARRGPAGREETQYF. CDR3 bases: TGTGCCGGCAGCGCCCGGAGGGGACCAGCGGGAAGGGAAGAGACCCAGTACTTC.

This clonotype was observed many times. The rearrangement links TRBV12-3 or TRBV12-4 to TRBJ2-2; 8 bases map to TRBD1. This CDR3 has 14 amino acids. The V gene end was trimmed by 5 bases and the J gene end by 5 bases; junction bases not matched to a gene: 4. CDR3: CASSGTGGTGELFF. CDR3 nucleotides: TGTGCCAGCAGTGGAACAGGGGGGACCGGGGAGCTGTTTTTT.

This clonotype was detected ten times or more. The chain combines TRBV7-3 with TRBJ2-3, with D perhaps matching TRBD2 (5 bases). Germline CDR1 and CDR2: SGHTA and FQGTGA. V gave up 5 bases and J gave up 4 bases, with 13 bases separating them. This CDR3 has 14 amino acids. This CDR3 reads CASSLGLAADTQYF. In DNA form, the CDR3 reads TGTGCCAGCAGCCTCGGGCTAGCAGCAGATACGCAGTATTTT.